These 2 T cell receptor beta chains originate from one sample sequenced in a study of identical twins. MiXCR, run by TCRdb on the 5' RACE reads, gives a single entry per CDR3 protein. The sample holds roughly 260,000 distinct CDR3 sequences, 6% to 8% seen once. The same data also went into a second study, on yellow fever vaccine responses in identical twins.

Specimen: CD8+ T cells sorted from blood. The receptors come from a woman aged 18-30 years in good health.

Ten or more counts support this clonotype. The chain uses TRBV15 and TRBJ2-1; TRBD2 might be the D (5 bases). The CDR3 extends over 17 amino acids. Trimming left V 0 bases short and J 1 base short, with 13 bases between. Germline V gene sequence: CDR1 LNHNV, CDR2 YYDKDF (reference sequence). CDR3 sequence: CATSRETSTTSYNEQFF. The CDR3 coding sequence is TGTGCCACCAGCAGAGAGACCTCGACTACTTCCTACAATGAGCAGTTCTTC. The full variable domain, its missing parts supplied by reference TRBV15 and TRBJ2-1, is DAMVIQNPRYQVTQFGKPVTLSCSQTLNHNVMYWYQQKSSQAPKLLFHYYDKDFNNEADTPDNFQSRRPNTSFCFLDIRSPGLGDTAMYLCATSRETSTTSYNEQFFGPGTRLTVL.

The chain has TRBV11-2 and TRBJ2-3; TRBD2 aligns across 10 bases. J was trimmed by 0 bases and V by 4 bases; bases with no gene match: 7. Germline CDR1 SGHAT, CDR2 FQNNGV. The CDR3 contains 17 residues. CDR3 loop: CASSSGLAATSTDTQYF. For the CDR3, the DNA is TGTGCCAGCAGCTCAGGACTAGCGGCGACTAGCACAGATACGCAGTATTTT.